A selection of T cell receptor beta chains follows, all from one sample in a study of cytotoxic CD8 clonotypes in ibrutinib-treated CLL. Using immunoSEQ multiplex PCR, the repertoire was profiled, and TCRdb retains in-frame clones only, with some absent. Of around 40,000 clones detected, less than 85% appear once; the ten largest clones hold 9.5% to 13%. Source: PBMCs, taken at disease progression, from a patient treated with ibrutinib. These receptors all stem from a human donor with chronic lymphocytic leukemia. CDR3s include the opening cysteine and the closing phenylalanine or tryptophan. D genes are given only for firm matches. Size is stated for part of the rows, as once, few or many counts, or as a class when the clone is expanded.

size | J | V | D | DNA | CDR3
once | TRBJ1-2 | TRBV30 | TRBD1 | TGTGCCTGGAGTCCCGGACAGGGGGGCTATGGCTACACCTTC | CAWSPGQGGYGYTF
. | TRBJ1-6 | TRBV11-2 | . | TGTGCCAGCAGCTTAGTACCCAATTCACCCCTCCACTTT | CASSLVPNSPLHF
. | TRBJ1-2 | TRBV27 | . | TGTGCCAGCAGTTCCCTTGGACAGTTTTATGGCTACACCTTC | CASSSLGQFYGYTF
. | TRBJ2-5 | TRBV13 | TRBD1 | TGTGCCAGCAGCTTCACCGGACAGGGCCAGGGGACCCAGTACTTC | CASSFTGQGQGTQYF
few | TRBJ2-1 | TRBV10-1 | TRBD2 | TGCGCCAGCAGTGATGCGAGCGGGGCTTCCTACAATGAGCAGTTCTTC | CASSDASGASYNEQFF
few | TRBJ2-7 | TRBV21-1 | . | TGTGCCAGCAGCAAAGCCAGGAATTCCTACGAGCAGTACTTC | CASSKARNSYEQYF
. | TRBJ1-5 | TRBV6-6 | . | TGTGCCAGCACGGACTATAGCAATCAGCCCCAGCATTTT | CASTDYSNQPQHF
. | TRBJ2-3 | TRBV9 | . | TGTGCCAGCAGCGTAGAGTGGGGCACAGATACGCAGTATTTT | CASSVEWGTDTQYF
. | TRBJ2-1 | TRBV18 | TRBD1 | TGTGCCAGCTCACCACAGACAGGGGGAGACAATGAGCAGTTCTTC | CASSPQTGGDNEQFF
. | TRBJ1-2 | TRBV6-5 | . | TGTGCCAGCAGTTACTCGGTCGGCGCTCTTGGCTACACCTTC | CASSYSVGALGYTF
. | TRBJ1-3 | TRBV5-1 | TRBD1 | TGCGCCAGCAGCTTCGGGACAGGGGCTACTGGAAACACCATATATTTT | CASSFGTGATGNTIYF
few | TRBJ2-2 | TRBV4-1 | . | TGCGCCAGCAGCTCTCGAGCCGGGGAGCTGTTTTTT | CASSSRAGELFF
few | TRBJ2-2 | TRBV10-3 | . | TGTGCCATCAGTCCCCGGACAGCGAACACCGGGGAGCTGTTTTTT | CAISPRTANTGELFF
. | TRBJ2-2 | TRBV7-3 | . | TGTGCCAGTGCTCCAGGGGACACCGGGGAGCTGTTTTTT | CASAPGDTGELFF
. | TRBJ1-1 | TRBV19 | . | TGTGCCAGTGCGGTTGGGCCGAACACTGAAGCTTTCTTT | CASAVGPNTEAFF
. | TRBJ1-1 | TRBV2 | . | TGTGCCAGCAGAACCGAGACAGTAATGAACACTGAAGCTTTCTTT | CASRTETVMNTEAFF
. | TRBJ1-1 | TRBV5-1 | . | TGCGCCAGCAGCACACCGGGCCGCGGGACTGAAGCTTTCTTT | CASSTPGRGTEAFF
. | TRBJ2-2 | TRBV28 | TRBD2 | TGTGCCAGCAGTTTTGGGGACTATATTTTCACCGGGGAGCTGTTTTTT | CASSFGDYIFTGELFF
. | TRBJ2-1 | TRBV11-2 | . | TGTGCCAGCAGCTCAGGGACGGCCAACAATGAGCAGTTCTTC | CASSSGTANNEQFF
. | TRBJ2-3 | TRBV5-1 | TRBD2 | TGCGCCAGCAGCTTGTTCGGGGGGGATTACCGCACAGATACGCAGTATTTT | CASSLFGGDYRTDTQYF
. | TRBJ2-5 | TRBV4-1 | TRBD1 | TGCGCCAGCAGCCCGGGGGACAGGGGGCTTTTAGAGACCCAGTACTTC | CASSPGDRGLLETQYF
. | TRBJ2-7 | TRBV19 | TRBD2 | TGTGCCAGTAGTATTAGCGGGGGGACCTACGAGCAGTACTTC | CASSISGGTYEQYF
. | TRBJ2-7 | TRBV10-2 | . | TGCGCCAGCGGGGGGAATATTAAGACTAGTGGTTCCTACGAGCAGTACTTC | CASGGNIKTSGSYEQYF